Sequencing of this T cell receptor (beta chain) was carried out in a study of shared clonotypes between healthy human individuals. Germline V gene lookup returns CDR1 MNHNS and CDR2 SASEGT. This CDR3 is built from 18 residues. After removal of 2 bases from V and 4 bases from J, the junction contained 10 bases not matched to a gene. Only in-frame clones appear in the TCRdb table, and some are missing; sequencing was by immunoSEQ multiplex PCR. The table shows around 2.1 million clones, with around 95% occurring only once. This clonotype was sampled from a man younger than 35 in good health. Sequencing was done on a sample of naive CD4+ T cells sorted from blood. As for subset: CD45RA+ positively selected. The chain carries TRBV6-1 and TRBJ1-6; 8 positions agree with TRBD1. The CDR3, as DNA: TGTGCCAGCAGTGAATTGGGGTCAGGGGGCCCATATAATTCACCCCTCCACTTT. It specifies CASSELGSGGPYNSPLHF.